The 10 T cell receptor beta chains reported below all come from one sample, sequenced in a study of identical twins' blood T cells. TCRdb itself ran the 5' RACE reads through MiXCR, one entry per CDR3 protein. The sample has around 380,000 distinct CDR3 sequences, about 28% seen once; the top ten hold around 5.6%. The source material was PBMCs. Receptors originate from a woman between 18 and 50 years old in good health.

The V and J genes are TRBV5-1 and TRBJ1-6; TRBD1 agrees at 9 bases. CDR1 SGHRS and CDR2 YFSETQ come from the germline V gene. This CDR3 has 15 residues. V lost 7 bases and J lost 8; bases outside the gene matches: 10. The CDR3 DNA reads TGCGCCAGCGGAGGGGACAGGGAGAATTATTCACCCCTCCACTTT. Protein: CASGGDRENYSPLHF.

The DNA of the CDR3 is TGTGCCAGCAACGGGTACATGAACACTGAAGCTTTCTTT. Protein product: CASNGYMNTEAFF. The V gene is TRBV10-3, the J gene TRBJ1-1; no clear D gene. This CDR3 has 13 amino acids. In germline, CDR1 is ENHRY, CDR2 SYGVKD. Trimming removed 10 bases from V and 0 bases from J, with 12 bases in between.

This chain links TRBV28 with TRBJ1-4, with a weak D call TRBD1 (5 bases). V was clipped by 4 bases and J by 5 bases, with 14 bases between them. Germline V lookup: CDR1 MDHEN, CDR2 SYDVKM. This CDR3 is built from 15 residues. CDR3 DNA sequence: TGTGCCAGCAGTTCCCACAGGAGTCGGAATGAAAAACTGTTTTTT. Encoded protein: CASSSHRSRNEKLFF.

This sequence joins TRBV4-1 and TRBJ1-2, with 9 nucleotides matching TRBD1. CDR1 and CDR2 from the germline V gene are MGHRA and YSYEKL. CDR3 length: 16 amino acids. The ends lost 5 bases at V and 3 bases at J; junction bases unmatched: 10. The CDR3 region is CASSLMPGQGYYGYTF. The CDR3 DNA reads TGCGCCAGCAGCTTAATGCCGGGACAGGGATACTATGGCTACACCTTC.

This clonotype came up a few times. The chain employs TRBV11-2 and TRBJ2-7; D unclear. The CDR3 extends over 13 amino acids. V was pared by 8 bases and J by 0 bases, with 11 bases between. Germline lookup yields CDR1 SGHAT and CDR2 FQNNGV. The CDR3 DNA is TGTGCCAGCCTGGCACCTTCCTCCTACGAGCAGTACTTC. It specifies CASLAPSSYEQYF.

This chain uses TRBV12-3 or TRBV12-4 with TRBJ1-3; 7 nucleotides agree with TRBD1. This CDR3 is 14 amino acids long. With 4 bases clipped from V and 4 bases from J, the junction kept 4 bases outside the gene matches. Written as DNA, the CDR3 is TGTGCCAGCAGTTACGGGACAGCCGGAAACACCATATATTTT. Encoded protein: CASSYGTAGNTIYF.

This clonotype was found once. V gene TRBV6-6 combines with J gene TRBJ1-2, with TRBD1 identical over 10 bases. The CDR3 contains 13 residues. Germline lookup yields CDR1 MNHNY and CDR2 SVGAGI (reference sequence). V lost 4 bases and J lost 8; bases outside the gene matches: 4. The CDR3, as DNA: TGTGCCAGCAGTTCCGACAGGGGGCGAGGCTACACCTTC. It encodes CASSSDRGRGYTF.

The sample holds many counts of this clonotype. V is TRBV20-1 and J is TRBJ2-3; the match to TRBD2 covers 7 bases. Germline trimming cut 3 bases from V and 4 bases from J; bases unmatched to any gene: 13. Per germline, CDR1 DFQATT and CDR2 SNEGSKA (reference sequence). This CDR3 has 16 residues. The CDR3 bases are TGCAGTGCTAGCGCCGGGGGGTCGTTACGCGCAGATACGCAGTATTTT. This codes for CSASAGGSLRADTQYF.

V gene TRBV7-9 combines with J gene TRBJ1-1; D not certain. From germline, CDR1 is SEHNR and CDR2 FQNEAQ (reference sequence). The CDR3 has 13 residues. Trimming took 5 bases from V and 8 from J, leaving 15 bases between them. As DNA, the CDR3 is TGTGCCAGCAGCCATCCGAGGGTCACCGAAGCTTTCTTT. Amino acid sequence: CASSHPRVTEAFF.

This rearrangement joins TRBV18 to TRBJ2-1; 7 nucleotides line up with TRBD1. The CDR3 consists of 15 residues. CDR1 and CDR2 from the germline V gene are KGHSH and LQKENI. V lost 3 bases to trimming and J lost 4 bases; unmatched junction nucleotides: 6. The CDR3 is CASSPPRDRYNEQFF. The DNA of the CDR3 is TGTGCCAGCTCACCCCCCCGGGACAGATACAATGAGCAGTTCTTC.